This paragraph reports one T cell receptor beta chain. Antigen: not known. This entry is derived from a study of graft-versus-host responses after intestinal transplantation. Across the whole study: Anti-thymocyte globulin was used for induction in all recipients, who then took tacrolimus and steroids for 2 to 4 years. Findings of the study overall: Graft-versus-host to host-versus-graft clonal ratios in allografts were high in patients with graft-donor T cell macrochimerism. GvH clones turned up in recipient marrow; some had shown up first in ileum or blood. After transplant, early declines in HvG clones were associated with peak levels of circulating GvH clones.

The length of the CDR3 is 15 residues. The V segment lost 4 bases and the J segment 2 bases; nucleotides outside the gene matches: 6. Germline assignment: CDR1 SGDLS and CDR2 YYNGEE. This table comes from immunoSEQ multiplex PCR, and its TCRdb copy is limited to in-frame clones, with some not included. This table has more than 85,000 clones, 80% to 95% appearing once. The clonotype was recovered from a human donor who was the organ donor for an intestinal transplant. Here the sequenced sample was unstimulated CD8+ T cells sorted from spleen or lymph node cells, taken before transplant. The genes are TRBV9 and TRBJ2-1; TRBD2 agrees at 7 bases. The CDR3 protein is CASSSLGGTYNEQFF. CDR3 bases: TGTGCCAGCAGCTCTCTCGGGGGGACCTACAATGAGCAGTTCTTC.